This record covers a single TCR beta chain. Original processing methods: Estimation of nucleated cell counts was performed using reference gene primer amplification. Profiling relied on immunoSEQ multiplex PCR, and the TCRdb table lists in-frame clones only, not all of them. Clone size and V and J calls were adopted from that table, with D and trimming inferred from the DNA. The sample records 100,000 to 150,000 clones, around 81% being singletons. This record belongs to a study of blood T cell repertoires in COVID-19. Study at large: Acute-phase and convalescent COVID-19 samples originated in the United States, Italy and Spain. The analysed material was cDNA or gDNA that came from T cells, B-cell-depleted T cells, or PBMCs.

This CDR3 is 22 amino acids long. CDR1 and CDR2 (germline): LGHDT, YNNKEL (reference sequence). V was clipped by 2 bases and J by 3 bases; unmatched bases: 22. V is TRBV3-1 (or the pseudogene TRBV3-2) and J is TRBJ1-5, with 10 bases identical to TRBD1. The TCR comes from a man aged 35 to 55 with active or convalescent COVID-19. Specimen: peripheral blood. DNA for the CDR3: TGTGCCAGCAGCCAACCTTCACCTGGACAGGGGGTAACTGATAGGTACAATCAGCCCCAGCATTTT. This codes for CASSQPSPGQGVTDRYNQPQHF.